The clone carrying this T cell receptor (beta chain) has a handful of counts. This CDR3 has 14 amino acids. V lost 2 bases, J lost 3 bases, and 11 bases lay in between. The germline CDR1 and CDR2 sequences are MNHEY and SMNVEV (reference sequence). This entry is derived from a study of blood T cells in healthy people across ages. Every donor gave 8.5 to 10 milliliters of peripheral blood. Through a sample-barcoded 5' primer and a J-beta primer mix, a second PCR was run for 7 to 11 cycles. TCRdb re-analysed the 5' RACE reads in MiXCR, keeping a single row per CDR3 protein. Of more than 1,400,000 distinct CDR3 sequences in the sample, about 43% are singletons; the top ten hold 7.9%.

This chain uses TRBV27 with TRBJ2-7; D perhaps matches TRBD1 (6 bases). Sequences were obtained from blood. The sequence came from a young woman in good health. The CDR3 sequence: CASSLTGYYYEQYF. DNA for the CDR3: TGTGCCAGCAGTTTAACAGGGTATTACTACGAGCAGTACTTC.